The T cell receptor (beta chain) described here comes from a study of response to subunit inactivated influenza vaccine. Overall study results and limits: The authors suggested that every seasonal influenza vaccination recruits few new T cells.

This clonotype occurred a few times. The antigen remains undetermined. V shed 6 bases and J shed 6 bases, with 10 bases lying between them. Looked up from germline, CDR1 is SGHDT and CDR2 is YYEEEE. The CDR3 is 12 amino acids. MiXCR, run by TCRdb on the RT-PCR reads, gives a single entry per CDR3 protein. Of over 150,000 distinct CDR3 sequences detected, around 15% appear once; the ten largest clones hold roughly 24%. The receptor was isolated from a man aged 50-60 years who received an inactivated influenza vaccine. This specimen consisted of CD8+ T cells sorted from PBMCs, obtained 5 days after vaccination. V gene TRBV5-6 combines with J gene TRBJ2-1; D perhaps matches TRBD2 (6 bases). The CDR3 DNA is TGTGCCAGCAAGACTAGTCCCAATGAGCAGTTCTTC. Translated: CASKTSPNEQFF.